This passage covers 25 T cell receptor beta chains from one sample sequenced in a study of blood T cell repertoires in COVID-19 (dated by TCRdb to 2020 to 2022). The receptor library was made with the immunoSEQ multiplex PCR assay. The source is immuneACCESS, and TCRdb retained only in-frame sequences with V and J called. Part of the clones is not carried over; for the studies checked, unresolved V genes explain less than half of this, and the remainder is unexplained. Recorded for this sample are approximately 390,000 clones; over 75% of them occurred a single time. Approximately 2% of the sample lies in the top ten. What was sequenced was PBMCs or T cells enriched from blood (not recorded which). These receptors came from a woman in her forties with acute COVID-19.

A few counts support this clone. The rearrangement uses TRBV5-6 and TRBJ2-7; D not certain. V gave up 1 base and J gave up 3 bases, with 8 bases separating them. The CDR3 has 13 amino acids. In germline, CDR1 is SGHDT, CDR2 YYEEEE. DNA for the CDR3: TGTGCCAGCAGCTTGTCGGAGATCTACGAGCAGTACTTC. Translating gives CASSLSEIYEQYF.

This chain connects TRBV5-4 to TRBJ1-2, with D unclear. Germline V gene data show CDR1 as SGHNT and CDR2 as YYREEE (reference sequence). V lost 0 bases and J 5 bases, leaving 14 bases between the germline ends. This CDR3 contains 15 residues. The CDR3 region is CASSLVSGGGYGYTF. In DNA, the CDR3 is TGTGCCAGCAGCTTGGTGTCCGGAGGAGGGTATGGCTACACCTTC. The entire variable domain, with the rest obtained from reference TRBV5-4 and TRBJ1-2, is as follows: ETGVTQSPTHLIKTRGQQVTLRCSSQSGHNTVSWYQQALGQGPQFIFQYYREEENGRGNFPPRFSGLQFPNYSSELNVNALELDDSALYLCASSLVSGGGYGYTFGSGTRLTVV.

The J gene is TRBJ1-4, the V gene TRBV3-1 (or the pseudogene TRBV3-2); TRBD1 might be the D (6 bases). The germline V gene has CDR1 LGHDT and CDR2 YNNKEL (reference sequence). The ends were cut back, 4 bases at V and 10 bases at J, with 16 bases in the middle. This CDR3 has 14 amino acids. The CDR3: CASSPRTVYGKLFF. As DNA, the CDR3 is TGTGCCAGCAGCCCTCGGACAGTTTATGGAAAACTGTTTTTT.

The chain combines TRBV14 with TRBJ2-5; D is undetermined. This CDR3 contains 12 residues. Trimming removed 4 bases at V and 9 bases at J, with 12 bases between. Germline loops: CDR1 SGHDN, CDR2 FVKESK. CDR3 DNA: TGTGCCAGCAGCCCCCTTGTTTCGGCCCAGTACTTC. Its translation: CASSPLVSAQYF.

V gene TRBV25-1 combines with J gene TRBJ2-7; D may be TRBD1 (7 bases). Between the trimmed V and J ends, which lost 3 bases and 1 base, there was a span of 10 bases. Germline-derived CDR1 and CDR2 are MGHDK and SYGVNS. The length of the CDR3 is 14 residues. In nucleotides, the CDR3 is TGTGCCAGCAGTGAGACAGGGAGGTCCTACGAGCAGTACTTC. Translation gives CASSETGRSYEQYF.

The count of this clone is one. This rearrangement joins TRBV15 to TRBJ2-3; 7 bases line up with TRBD1. V shed 5 bases, J shed 10 bases, and the junction held 9 bases outside the gene matches. The germline gives CDR1 LNHNV, CDR2 YYDKDF (reference sequence). There are 13 residues in the CDR3. This CDR3 reads CATSGRTGESQYF. The CDR3 nucleotides are TGTGCCACCAGCGGGCGAACAGGGGAATCGCAGTATTTT.

This rearrangement joins TRBV29-1 to TRBJ2-7, with D perhaps TRBD2 (5 bases). V lost 2 bases and J lost 1, with 9 bases in between. This CDR3 region has 13 residues. Germline assignment: CDR1 SQVTM and CDR2 ANQGSEA. CDR3 in amino acids: CSVERENSYEQYF. In DNA, the CDR3 is TGCAGCGTTGAAAGGGAGAATTCCTACGAGCAGTACTTC.

This clone was found once. The chain employs TRBV24-1 and TRBJ2-2; 10 bases match TRBD2. V dropped 5 bases and J dropped 5; count of bases not matched to a gene: 4. Germline CDR1 is KGHDR and CDR2 is SFDVKD. The CDR3 sequence is 15 residues long. CDR3: CATSGSGGFTGELFF. For the CDR3, the DNA is TGTGCCACCAGTGGTAGCGGGGGGTTTACCGGGGAGCTGTTTTTT.

The chain combines TRBV7-9 with TRBJ1-3; a weak D match, TRBD1 (5 bases). The CDR3 covers 18 residues. The germline V gene has CDR1 SEHNR and CDR2 FQNEAQ (reference sequence). Trimming took 0 bases from V and 0 from J, leaving 15 bases between them. The CDR3 protein is CASSLAAGDYRSGNTIYF. The CDR3 bases are TGTGCCAGCAGCTTAGCGGCGGGGGATTATCGCTCTGGAAACACCATATATTTT.

The chain links TRBV4-1 to TRBJ1-2, with a tentative D call TRBD1 (6 bases). There are 15 residues in the CDR3. Trimming pared 5 bases from V and 6 bases from J, leaving 19 bases between. Germline CDR1 is MGHRA and CDR2 is YSYEKL. CDR3 in amino acids: CASSSGQLDRHGYTF. The CDR3 DNA sequence: TGCGCCAGCAGCTCCGGACAGCTCGACAGGCATGGCTACACCTTC.

Concerning this clone: One end of the junction is discordant with germline, which a read error may explain. V is TRBV12-3 or TRBV12-4 and J is TRBJ1-5; maybe TRBD1 (5 bases). The CDR3 is 13 residues long. CDR3 bases: TGTGTCAGCAGGCGGGGGGGGGATCAGCCCCAGCATTTT. Its translation is CVSRRGGDQPQHF.

This chain uses TRBV6-2 or TRBV6-3 with TRBJ1-1; D gene unclear. This CDR3 is built from 15 residues. Germline CDR1 reads MNHEY; CDR2 reads SVGEGT. V shed 5 bases and J shed 1 base, with 14 bases lying between them. In DNA, the CDR3 is TGTGCCAGCAGTCGACACAGTAACCAGAACACTGAAGCTTTCTTT. Translated: CASSRHSNQNTEAFF.

This clone was seen once. The rearrangement joins TRBV19 to TRBJ1-4; 7 bases are shared with TRBD1. Germline assignment: CDR1 LNHDA and CDR2 SQIVND (reference sequence). There are 14 residues in the CDR3. V trimming: 5 bases; J trimming: 5 bases; junction bases outside the gene matches: 5. The CDR3 reads CASSLGQMNEKLFF. CDR3 DNA: TGTGCCAGTAGTTTGGGACAGATGAATGAAAAACTGTTTTTT.

The chain combines TRBV18 with TRBJ1-5; 7 bases line up with TRBD1. The V gene end was trimmed by 4 bases and the J gene end by 0 bases; junction bases not matched to a gene: 3. Germline CDR1 is KGHSH and CDR2 is LQKENI. The CDR3 has 15 amino acids. Written as DNA, the CDR3 is TGTGCCAGCTCACGACAGGGTTATAGCAATCAGCCCCAGCATTTT. This gives the protein CASSRQGYSNQPQHF.

The genes are TRBV4-1 and TRBJ1-4; 10 bases agree with TRBD1. Trimming took 6 bases from V and 6 from J; bases not matched to a gene: 4. CDR1 is MGHRA, CDR2 YSYEKL, per germline. The CDR3 contains 14 residues. The CDR3 protein is CASRIGTGDEKLFF. The CDR3 coding sequence is TGCGCCAGCAGAATCGGGACAGGGGATGAAAAACTGTTTTTT.

The rearrangement joins TRBV11-2 to TRBJ2-7; 8 bases line up with TRBD2. CDR3 length: 14 residues. With 4 bases clipped from V and 3 bases from J, the junction kept 5 bases outside the gene matches. Germline V CDR1 and CDR2: SGHAT, FQNNGV. Written as DNA, the CDR3 is TGTGCCAGCAGCTCGGGCAGCGGGGGCTACGAGCAGTACTTC. Residues: CASSSGSGGYEQYF.

The CDR3: CASSPGVTGANVLTF. DNA for the CDR3: TGTGCCAGCAGCCCCGGGGTAACTGGGGCCAACGTCCTGACTTTC. The chain uses TRBV7-9 and TRBJ2-6, with D tentatively TRBD2 (5 bases). The CDR3 totals 15 residues. V was pared by 5 bases and J by 2 bases, with 10 bases between. Germline-derived CDR1 and CDR2 are SEHNR and FQNEAQ (reference sequence).

The rearrangement uses TRBV6-6 and TRBJ2-2; 8 nucleotides align to TRBD2. The V gene end was trimmed by 6 bases and the J gene end by 1 base; junction bases not matched to a gene: 4. Germline values: CDR1 MNHNY, CDR2 SVGAGI (reference sequence). The length of the CDR3 is 15 residues. The CDR3 DNA reads as TGTGCCAGCAGCTCGGGGGGGCGGAACACCGGGGAGCTGTTTTTT. Translating it yields CASSSGGRNTGELFF.

J is TRBJ1-4 and V is TRBV19; 9 nucleotides agree with TRBD1. Germline V gene data show CDR1 as LNHDA and CDR2 as SQIVND (reference sequence). The junction had 9 bases not matched to a gene; V was cut back by 6 bases and J by 4 bases. This CDR3 contains 16 residues. In DNA form, the CDR3 reads TGTGCCAGTAGATGCCTACCGGGACAGGGTAATGAAAAACTGTTTTTT. The encoded protein is CASRCLPGQGNEKLFF. The whole variable domain, remainder taken from reference TRBV19 and TRBJ1-4, is DGGITQSPKYLFRKEGQNVTLSCEQNLNHDAMYWYRQDPGQGLRLIYYSQIVNDFQKGDIAEGYSVSREKKESFPLTVTSAQKNPTAFYLCASRCLPGQGNEKLFFGSGTQLSVL.

The chain recombines TRBV11-2 with TRBJ2-1, with TRBD1 identical over 8 bases. Germline loops: CDR1 SGHAT, CDR2 FQNNGV. The CDR3 extends over 14 amino acids. J gave up 4 bases and V 5 bases, and 4 bases lay outside the gene matches. The CDR3 DNA sequence: TGTGCCAGCAGCCCGGACAGGGAGTACAATGAGCAGTTCTTC. Translation gives CASSPDREYNEQFF. Looking up the rest from reference TRBV11-2 and TRBJ2-1 gives the full variable domain: EAGVAQSPRYKIIEKRQSVAFWCNPISGHATLYWYQQILGQGPKLLIQFQNNGVVDDSQLPKDRFSAERLKGVDSTLKIQPAKLEDSAVYLCASSPDREYNEQFFGPGTRLTVL.

This chain links TRBV5-1 with TRBJ2-7, with TRBD2 matching 8 bases. This CDR3 region has 13 residues. Trimming took 4 bases from V and 3 from J; bases not matched to a gene: 3. CDR1 and CDR2 (germline): SGHRS, YFSETQ. The CDR3 loop is CASSLRGGYEQYF. Here the CDR3 DNA reads TGCGCCAGCAGCCTCCGGGGGGGCTACGAGCAGTACTTC.

V usage is TRBV5-6 and J usage is TRBJ2-1, with 13 nucleotides matching TRBD2. The CDR3 is made up of 17 amino acids. Germline V CDR1 and CDR2: SGHDT, YYEEEE. Unmatched junction bases numbered 13, after V lost 3 bases and J lost 10 bases. CDR3 DNA sequence: TGTGCCAGCAGCTCCCGAGGTACTAGCGGGGGGGTTGAAGAGCAGTTCTTC. Amino acids: CASSSRGTSGGVEEQFF.

This sequence joins TRBV4-1 and TRBJ1-2; 7 nucleotides match TRBD1. Germline lookup yields CDR1 MGHRA and CDR2 YSYEKL. V lost 1 base and J lost 6; bases outside the gene matches: 11. This CDR3 comprises 16 residues. The CDR3 sequence is CASSQGDSSRLDGYTF. The CDR3 DNA follows: TGCGCCAGCAGCCAAGGGGACAGCTCCCGTTTAGATGGCTACACCTTC.

This chain links TRBV13 with TRBJ2-2; TRBD2 matches at 8 bases. Germline V gene sequence: CDR1 PRHDT, CDR2 FYEKMQ (reference sequence). Trimming cost V 1 base and J 3 bases; bases outside gene matches: 1. This CDR3 comprises 15 residues. Here the CDR3 reads CASSLAGGHTGELFF. CDR3 DNA sequence: TGTGCCAGCAGCTTAGCGGGGGGGCACACCGGGGAGCTGTTTTTT.

The chain is built from TRBV2 and TRBJ1-1, with TRBD1 matching over 11 bases. The CDR3 loop spans 14 amino acids. Germline V gene data show CDR1 as SNHLY and CDR2 as FYNNEI. With V trimmed by 6 bases and J by 9 bases, 9 bases remained unmatched. The CDR3 DNA sequence: TGTGCCAGCAGCGGAGGGACAGGGGGTCTTAAAGCTTTCTTT. Amino acid sequence: CASSGGTGGLKAFF. Drawing the rest from reference TRBV2 and TRBJ1-1, the complete variable domain is EPEVTQTPSHQVTQMGQEVILRCVPISNHLYFYWYRQILGQKVEFLVSFYNNEISEKSEIFDDQFSVERPDGSNFTLKIRSTKLEDSAMYFCASSGGTGGLKAFFGQGTRLTVV.